These 28 T cell receptor beta chains share one sample of origin, sequenced in a study of blood T cell repertoires in COVID-19. Measured with immunoSEQ multiplex PCR; TCRdb has only the in-frame clones, and not every one. The table has just over 95,000 clones, around nine tenths seen once; the top ten hold 15%. Sequencing was done on a sample of peripheral blood. The receptors come from a human donor in a cohort sampled during active COVID-19.

The chain has TRBV4-3 and TRBJ2-2; 8 nucleotides align to TRBD2. Germline trimming cut 0 bases from V and 1 base from J; bases unmatched to any gene: 7. The CDR3 is made up of 18 amino acids. Germline V gene lookup returns CDR1 LGHNA and CDR2 YSLEER. The CDR3 spells CASSQDGLAGLNTGELFF. CDR3 nucleotides: TGCGCCAGCAGCCAAGACGGTCTAGCGGGCTTGAACACCGGGGAGCTGTTTTTT.

Turning to this clone: A junction end diverges from the germline sequence, so it may reflect a read error. J is TRBJ2-7 and V is TRBV19; 9 bases agree with TRBD2. The CDR3 covers 15 residues. Germline loops: CDR1 LNHDA, CDR2 SQIVND (reference sequence). The chain's CDR3 is CASRIGSGSSYEQYF. The CDR3 coding sequence is TGTGCCAGTAGAATAGGTAGCGGGAGCTCCTACGAGCAGTACTTC.

Concerning this clone: Relative to the germline gene, one junction end is altered; a read error may explain this. V gene TRBV10-3 combines with J gene TRBJ2-2; 7 positions match TRBD2. CDR1 ENHRY and CDR2 SYGVKD come from the germline V gene. This CDR3 is 12 amino acids long. In DNA form, the CDR3 reads TGTGCCATCCGTGATTTCCCGGGGGGGCTGTTTTTT. Amino acids: CAIRDFPGGLFF.

The chain uses TRBV7-6 and TRBJ2-3; TRBD2 matches at 9 bases. The germline V gene encodes CDR1 SGHVS and CDR2 FNYEAQ. The CDR3 covers 16 residues. With V trimmed by 1 base and J by 3 bases, 5 bases remained unmatched. The CDR3 loop reads CASSLGAGGPTDTQYF. Here the CDR3 DNA reads TGTGCCAGCAGCTTAGGGGCGGGGGGGCCGACAGATACGCAGTATTTT.

The J gene is TRBJ2-5, the V gene TRBV30; TRBD1 aligns across 11 bases. The junction had 12 bases not matched to a gene; V was cut back by 4 bases and J by 5 bases. Germline loops: CDR1 GTSNPN, CDR2 SVGIG (reference sequence). CDR3 length: 16 residues. Written as DNA, the CDR3 is TGTGCCTGGATGGACCCCGGACAGGGGGCGCGGGAGACCCAGTACTTC. Translated, it gives CAWMDPGQGARETQYF. Filled out from reference TRBV30 and TRBJ2-5, the complete variable domain reads SQTIHQWPATLVQPVGSPLSLECTVEGTSNPNLYWYRQAAGRGLQLLFYSVGIGQISSEVPQNLSASRPQDRQFILSSKKLLLSDSGFYLCAWMDPGQGARETQYFGPGTRLLVL.

The DNA for the CDR3 is TGTGCCAGCAGCCAAGGTTCGACTAGCCGGCCCACAGATACGCAGTATTTT. It specifies CASSQGSTSRPTDTQYF. The gene calls are TRBV14 and TRBJ2-3; 7 nucleotides agree with TRBD2. CDR1 and CDR2 (germline): SGHDN, FVKESK. V gave up 1 base and J gave up 2 bases; unmatched junction bases: 9. This CDR3 is built from 17 residues. The complete variable domain, with remaining parts taken from reference TRBV14 and TRBJ2-3, reads EAGVTQFPSHSVIEKGQTVTLRCDPISGHDNLYWYRRVMGKEIKFLLHFVKESKQDESGMPNNRFLAERTGGTYSTLKVQPAELEDSGVYFCASSQGSTSRPTDTQYFGPGTRLTVL.

This rearrangement joins TRBV12-3 or TRBV12-4 to TRBJ1-1; possible D gene TRBD1, 5 bases. The V gene lost 6 bases and the J gene lost 5 bases, with 13 bases spanning the gap. The CDR3 spans 13 residues. The DNA of the CDR3 is TGTGCCAGCAGGACAGCTATAAGGACTGAAGCTTTCTTT. It encodes CASRTAIRTEAFF.

The V and J genes are TRBV4-3 and TRBJ2-1, with D possibly being TRBD2 (5 bases). CDR3 length equals 15 residues. V lost 5 bases, J lost 0 bases, and 11 bases lay in between. From germline, CDR1 is LGHNA and CDR2 YSLEER. The DNA for the CDR3 is TGCGCCAGCAGCTCCCGGGGTGTCTCCTACAATGAGCAGTTCTTC. Protein product: CASSSRGVSYNEQFF.

The chain has TRBV19 and TRBJ2-1; TRBD2 matches at 8 bases. The CDR3 is 16 amino acids. Germline V gives CDR1 LNHDA, CDR2 SQIVND (reference sequence). V lost 1 base and J lost 5; bases outside the gene matches: 7. CDR3 DNA: TGTGCCAGTAGTATAGTCCCTTCGGGGGGGCACAATGAGCAGTTCTTC. Translated: CASSIVPSGGHNEQFF. The variable domain in full, with the rest retrieved from reference TRBV19 and TRBJ2-1, is DGGITQSPKYLFRKEGQNVTLSCEQNLNHDAMYWYRQDPGQGLRLIYYSQIVNDFQKGDIAEGYSVSREKKESFPLTVTSAQKNPTAFYLCASSIVPSGGHNEQFFGPGTRLTVL.

V and J are TRBV5-6 and TRBJ2-4; TRBD1 matches at 7 bases. CDR3 length equals 14 residues. Germline V gene sequence: CDR1 SGHDT, CDR2 YYEEEE. The ends lost 4 bases at V and 6 bases at J; junction bases unmatched: 7. The CDR3 is CASSRRDRLNIQYF. The CDR3 DNA reads as TGTGCCAGCAGCCGCCGGGACAGACTAAACATTCAGTACTTC.

The chain couples TRBV29-1 to TRBJ1-1; a possible D gene is TRBD1 (5 bases). Germline V CDR1 and CDR2: SQVTM, ANQGSEA. V lost 4 bases, J lost 1 base, and 10 bases lay in between. This CDR3 has 13 residues. For the CDR3, the DNA is TGCAGCGTTGCAAGACAGCCGAACACTGAAGCTTTCTTT. This translates into CSVARQPNTEAFF.

The chain combines TRBV9 with TRBJ2-5; 8 bases are a match to TRBD1. Germline assignment: CDR1 SGDLS and CDR2 YYNGEE. The CDR3 consists of 16 residues. The ends lost 3 bases at V and 2 bases at J; junction bases unmatched: 9. The CDR3 nucleotides read TGTGCCAGCAGCGCTAGCTGGACAGGGAAACAAGAGACCCAGTACTTC. It yields the protein CASSASWTGKQETQYF. The variable domain in full, with the rest retrieved from reference TRBV9 and TRBJ2-5, is DSGVTQTPKHLITATGQRVTLRCSPRSGDLSVYWYQQSLDQGLQFLIQYYNGEERAKGNILERFSAQQFPDLHSELNLSSLELGDSALYFCASSASWTGKQETQYFGPGTRLLVL.

The chain recombines TRBV19 with TRBJ2-2; TRBD2 matches at 7 bases. V lost 5 bases and J lost 4; bases outside the gene matches: 7. This CDR3 spans 15 amino acids. Germline V lookup: CDR1 LNHDA, CDR2 SQIVND (reference sequence). This CDR3 reads CASSPQGGSTGELFF. The CDR3 DNA is TGTGCCAGTAGTCCCCAGGGAGGGTCCACCGGGGAGCTGTTTTTT. The full variable domain, its missing parts supplied by reference TRBV19 and TRBJ2-2, is DGGITQSPKYLFRKEGQNVTLSCEQNLNHDAMYWYRQDPGQGLRLIYYSQIVNDFQKGDIAEGYSVSREKKESFPLTVTSAQKNPTAFYLCASSPQGGSTGELFFGEGSRLTVL.

V and J are TRBV6-5 and TRBJ1-5; D not resolved. Germline V CDR1 and CDR2: MNHEY, SVGAGI. The CDR3 consists of 16 residues. V dropped 4 bases and J dropped 1 base, with 14 bases sitting between them. The CDR3 loop reads CASSLSGRGSNQPQHF. The CDR3 coding sequence is TGTGCCAGCAGTTTATCAGGACGCGGGAGCAATCAGCCCCAGCATTTT.

The V gene is TRBV18, the J gene TRBJ2-7; D might be TRBD2 (5 bases). Germline-derived CDR1 and CDR2 are KGHSH and LQKENI. This CDR3 is built from 12 residues. Trimming took off 5 bases at V and 4 bases at J, with 9 bases between the two ends. CDR3 DNA: TGTGCCAGCTCAGCTGGCGGGTACGAGCAGTACTTC. Its translation is CASSAGGYEQYF.

The gene calls are TRBV5-1 and TRBJ2-5, with D tentatively TRBD2 (6 bases). This CDR3 spans 13 amino acids. V gave up 4 bases and J gave up 3 bases, with 10 bases separating them. CDR1 is SGHRS, CDR2 YFSETQ, per germline. The CDR3 loop is CASSRLVKETQYF. Written as DNA, the CDR3 is TGCGCCAGCAGCCGACTAGTTAAAGAGACCCAGTACTTC.

The rearrangement joins TRBV7-9 to TRBJ1-1; D possibly corresponds to TRBD1 (5 bases). CDR3 length equals 15 residues. The V end lost 1 base, the J end lost 1 base, and 10 bases lay between the germline ends. Germline V CDR1 and CDR2: SEHNR, FQNEAQ (reference sequence). The CDR3 region has the DNA TGTGCCAGCAGCTTAGATGGCGGGGCGAACACTGAAGCTTTCTTT. Its translation is CASSLDGGANTEAFF.

The V call is TRBV5-5, the J call TRBJ2-1, with 7 bases identical to TRBD1. V lost 1 base to trimming and J lost 7 bases; unmatched junction nucleotides: 11. The CDR3 extends over 16 amino acids. Germline V gene lookup returns CDR1 SGHKS and CDR2 YYEKEE (reference sequence). This chain's CDR3 is CASSLTTGAQDNEQFF. The CDR3 DNA reads as TGTGCCAGCAGCTTGACAACAGGGGCTCAAGATAATGAGCAGTTCTTC.

This clone occurred once. This rearrangement joins TRBV7-2 to TRBJ1-5; 8 bases are a match to TRBD1. The CDR3 is made up of 14 amino acids. CDR1 is SGHTA, CDR2 FQGNSA, per germline. V trimming: 5 bases; J trimming: 4 bases; junction bases outside the gene matches: 4. CDR3 coding DNA: TGTGCCAGCAGCGTGGACAGGGCAAATCAGCCCCAGCATTTT. As protein: CASSVDRANQPQHF. Complete variable domain (other parts from reference TRBV7-2 and TRBJ1-5): GAGVSQSPSNKVTEKGKDVELRCDPISGHTALYWYRQSLGQGLEFLIYFQGNSAPDKSGLPSDRFSAERTGGSVSTLTIQRTQQEDSAVYLCASSVDRANQPQHFGDGTRLSIL.

The chain carries TRBV7-2 and TRBJ1-2, with D hard to call. Trimming removed 4 bases at V and 6 bases at J, with 12 bases between. Germline V gives CDR1 SGHTA, CDR2 FQGNSA. This CDR3 is built from 13 residues. CDR3 amino acids: CASSSEYGDGYTF. The CDR3 DNA follows: TGTGCCAGCAGCTCGGAGTACGGGGATGGCTACACCTTC.

V and J are TRBV23-1 and TRBJ2-1, with TRBD1 identical over 8 bases. Being an ORF, TRBV23-1 has a function that is uncertain. CDR3 length: 14 amino acids. Losses at the gene ends were 8 bases for V and 0 bases for J; bases not matched to a gene: 3. The DNA of the CDR3 is TGCGCCAGCTTTGACAGGGGCTCCTACAATGAGCAGTTCTTC. This encodes CASFDRGSYNEQFF.

The V call is TRBV9, the J call TRBJ2-2, with a tentative D call TRBD2 (5 bases). The CDR3 is 16 residues long. The ends were cut back, 0 bases at V and 0 bases at J, with 9 bases in the middle. The germline V gene has CDR1 SGDLS and CDR2 YYNGEE. DNA of the CDR3: TGTGCCAGCAGCGTAGGTGAGGGCGCGAACACCGGGGAGCTGTTTTTT. This encodes CASSVGEGANTGELFF.

This chain connects TRBV13 to TRBJ2-7; perhaps TRBD2 as D (5 bases). CDR1 is PRHDT and CDR2 is FYEKMQ in the germline V gene (reference sequence). The CDR3 runs 14 residues. The germline V and J ends were trimmed by 1 base and 7 bases, with 14 bases remaining between them. The DNA for the CDR3 is TGTGCCAGCAGCTTAGAAGGGAGAGGTCGAGAGCAGTACTTC. This gives the protein CASSLEGRGREQYF.

A few counts support this clone. J is TRBJ2-3 and V is TRBV7-9; perhaps TRBD1 as D (6 bases). This CDR3 is built from 15 residues. In germline, CDR1 is SEHNR, CDR2 FQNEAQ (reference sequence). V was cut by 5 bases and J by 4 bases, with 16 bases left in between. The CDR3 loop is CASSLGAGVSDTQYF. Here the CDR3 DNA reads TGTGCCAGCAGCCTGGGGGCAGGGGTATCAGATACGCAGTATTTT.

The rearrangement uses TRBV5-1 and TRBJ2-1; 7 nucleotides align to TRBD2. Trimming at V came to 2 bases and at J to 4 bases, leaving 6 bases not matched to a gene. The CDR3 runs to 15 residues. In germline, CDR1 is SGHRS, CDR2 YFSETQ. The CDR3 DNA follows: TGCGCCAGCAGCTTATCGGGGGGTTCGTACAATGAGCAGTTCTTC. This gives the protein CASSLSGGSYNEQFF.

This rearrangement joins TRBV27 to TRBJ2-2, with TRBD2 identical over 9 bases. CDR1 is MNHEY and CDR2 is SMNVEV in the germline V gene (reference sequence). With V trimmed by 6 bases and J by 6 bases, 5 bases remained unmatched. The length of the CDR3 is 14 residues. The CDR3 sequence is CASRLAGGSGELFF. DNA for the CDR3: TGTGCCAGCAGGTTGGCGGGAGGGTCCGGGGAGCTGTTTTTT.

The chain combines TRBV7-3 with TRBJ2-2; 8 bases are a match to TRBD1. The V gene's germline CDR1 is SGHTA and CDR2 FQGTGA. V shed 6 bases, J shed 2 bases, and the junction held 11 bases outside the gene matches. The CDR3 is 17 amino acids. The CDR3 nucleotides read TGTGCCAGCAGTCCAACTCCAGGGGGCTCTAACACCGGGGAGCTGTTTTTT. Residues: CASSPTPGGSNTGELFF.

The V and J genes are TRBV12-3 or TRBV12-4 and TRBJ2-7, with D perhaps matching TRBD2 (5 bases). The CDR3 is 13 amino acids. Trimming took off 1 base at V and 7 bases at J, with 11 bases between the two ends. The CDR3, as DNA: TGTGCCAGCAGTTTAGGGCGGGTTCGGGAGCAGTACTTC. Protein: CASSLGRVREQYF.